The source of this T cell receptor (beta chain) is a study of blood T cell repertoires in COVID-19. Study-wide context: Specimens from acute and convalescent COVID-19 originated in the United States, Italy and Spain. Sample material is recorded as cDNA or gDNA derived from T cells, B-cell-depleted T cells, or PBMCs.

Libraries were prepared by immunoSEQ multiplex PCR; TCRdb keeps only in-frame clonotypes and omits some of them. The profile covers 250,000 to 350,000 clones, with almost 90% appearing a single time and approximately 4.3% taken by the ten largest. Between the trimmed V and J ends, which lost 3 bases and 10 bases, there was a span of 15 bases. This CDR3 is 13 amino acids long. The study drew participants aged about 18 to 90 years from 20 to 30 US areas. Each participant's cohort was designated according to participant-reported clinical history. The sequenced sample was PBMCs or T cells enriched from blood (not recorded which). The origin of this receptor is a woman aged 18-29 years with acute COVID-19. The gene calls are TRBV12-3 or TRBV12-4 and TRBJ1-1, with D possibly TRBD1 on 6 matching bases. The CDR3 coding sequence is TGTGCCAGCAGTTTCGGGCAGGGGATGGGAGCTTTCTTT. It translates to CASSFGQGMGAFF.